These 11 T cell receptor beta chains share one sample of origin, sequenced in a study of PD-1 blockade in classical Hodgkin lymphoma. The method was immunoSEQ multiplex PCR; TCRdb's version includes in-frame clones alone and lacks a portion of them. The sample yields around 28,000 clones, 65% to 75% seen once. Exposure to brentuximab vedotin varied, and each patient had relapsed following autologous stem cell transplantation. The sequenced sample was peripheral blood mononuclear cells (PBMCs), obtained before the second cycle of nivolumab. These receptors were taken from a human donor with classical Hodgkin lymphoma.

This clone was seen just once. This chain uses TRBV7-9 with TRBJ2-2, with TRBD1 matching over 10 bases. The CDR3 covers 18 residues. The germline gives CDR1 SEHNR, CDR2 FQNEAQ (reference sequence). V lost 4 bases, J lost 8 bases, and 16 bases stayed unmatched. CDR3 sequence: CASSSPTGGGLPWGELFF. For the CDR3, the DNA is TGTGCCAGCAGCTCCCCGACAGGGGGCGGCCTTCCGTGGGGGGAGCTGTTTTTT.

Comments on this clone: The junction departs from germline at one end; a sequencing error may be responsible. The chain recombines TRBV27 with TRBJ2-7; no clear D gene. The CDR3 is 12 residues long. Germline CDR1 reads MNHEY; CDR2 reads SMNVEV (reference sequence). CDR3 sequence: CATSDSNYEQYF. Here the CDR3 DNA reads TGTGCCACCAGTGATTCGAACTACGAGCAGTACTTC.

V usage is TRBV30 and J usage is TRBJ1-5, with a tentative D call TRBD1 (5 bases). This CDR3 has 13 residues. Trimming took 3 bases from V and 6 from J, leaving 12 bases between them. Germline V gene data show CDR1 as GTSNPN and CDR2 as SVGIG (reference sequence). CDR3 protein: CAWSLAGGQPQHF. CDR3 sequence (DNA): TGTGCCTGGAGCCTGGCCGGGGGTCAGCCCCAGCATTTT.

The rearrangement uses TRBV4-3 and TRBJ2-1, with 7 bases that match TRBD1. Trimming took 1 base from V and 4 from J; bases not matched to a gene: 10. The CDR3 sequence is 17 residues long. Germline loops: CDR1 LGHNA, CDR2 YSLEER. In nucleotides, the CDR3 is TGCGCCAGCAGCCAAGGGTCCGAGACAGGGCGTTACAATGAGCAGTTCTTC. Protein: CASSQGSETGRYNEQFF.

As DNA, the CDR3 is TGCAGCGTTGTTCCGCTCATGAGCTCCTACAATGAGCAGTTCTTC. This encodes CSVVPLMSSYNEQFF. This chain joins TRBV29-1 and TRBJ2-1, with no clear D. The CDR3 runs to 15 residues. CDR1 is SQVTM, CDR2 ANQGSEA, per germline. V was clipped by 4 bases and J by 0 bases, with 13 bases between them.

This chain's CDR3 is CASSPQAKSSGNTIYF. The CDR3 nucleotides read TGTGCCAGCAGTCCCCAAGCAAAAAGCTCTGGAAACACCATATATTTT. The gene calls are TRBV28 and TRBJ1-3, with D unclear. The CDR3 is 16 amino acids. Trimming cost V 5 bases and J 0 bases, with 14 bases left between them. The germline CDR1 and CDR2 sequences are MDHEN and SYDVKM.

The chain carries TRBV28 and TRBJ1-3, with no clear D. The CDR3 totals 12 residues. V was pared by 6 bases and J by 1 base, with 4 bases between. Looked up from germline, CDR1 is MDHEN and CDR2 is SYDVKM. CDR3 region: CASRSSGNTIYF. Written as DNA, the CDR3 is TGTGCCAGCAGGTCTTCTGGAAACACCATATATTTT.

CDR3 region: CASNPRGDRGLLLSNQPQHF. In nucleotides, the CDR3 is TGTGCCAGTAACCCGAGGGGGGACAGGGGGCTCCTCCTTAGCAATCAGCCCCAGCATTTT. The chain employs TRBV19 and TRBJ1-5; 12 positions agree with TRBD1. The CDR3 extends over 20 amino acids. CDR1 and CDR2 from the germline V gene are LNHDA and SQIVND (reference sequence). V dropped 7 bases and J dropped 0; count of bases not matched to a gene: 16.

This chain uses TRBV27 with TRBJ2-5, with D possibly TRBD2 on 7 matching bases. The J call is in doubt because the DNA end fits TRBJ2-7 better. The length of the CDR3 is 15 residues. Germline CDR1 is MNHEY and CDR2 is SMNVEV (reference sequence). The CDR3 region has the DNA TGTGCCAGCAGCCTCTTGCCGGGGGGCGCCTACGAGCAGTACTTC. As protein: CASSLLPGGAYEQYF.

This clone is labeled medium-sized. The gene calls are TRBV7-9 and TRBJ1-1; 7 nucleotides line up with TRBD1. J was trimmed by 0 bases and V by 5 bases; bases with no gene match: 3. The CDR3 covers 14 residues. Germline loops: CDR1 SEHNR, CDR2 FQNEAQ (reference sequence). CDR3 in amino acids: CASSPGTVNTEAFF. The CDR3 nucleotides read TGTGCCAGCAGCCCTGGGACAGTGAACACTGAAGCTTTCTTT.

This clone was seen a single time. This chain uses TRBV19 with TRBJ2-6; possibly TRBD1 for D (6 bases). Germline CDR1 and CDR2: LNHDA and SQIVND (reference sequence). This CDR3 region has 14 residues. Trimming took off 6 bases at V and 0 bases at J, with 6 bases between the two ends. CDR3 loop: CASRDSSGANVLTF. The CDR3 bases are TGTGCCAGTAGGGACAGCTCTGGGGCCAACGTCCTGACTTTC.